These T cell receptor beta chains were read from a single sample in a study of T-cell memory formation after mild COVID-19. One entry per CDR3 protein, called by TCRdb with MiXCR from the 5' RACE reads. The sample records about 430,000 distinct CDR3 sequences, approximately 24% being singletons. Sequencing was performed on PBMCs or a T cell subset sorted from them (not recorded which). Receptors originate from an adult woman who had mild COVID-19 (a few samples of this study predate the infection). Cell type and time point are not known. Both conserved end residues are part of each CDR3. A D gene is named only where the DNA matches it firmly. Not every row has a clone size; where given, it reads once, few, many or a size class.

D gene | J gene | clone size | V gene | CDR3 protein | CDR3 DNA
TRBD1 | TRBJ2-6 | many | TRBV6-2/TRBV6-3 | CASSTARKTGAGANVLTF | TGTGCCAGCAGCACAGCGAGAAAGACAGGGGCTGGGGCCAACGTCCTGACTTTC
TRBD2 | TRBJ2-2 | once | TRBV9 | CASSVKASSGRGIPGELFF | TGTGCCAGCAGCGTAAAAGCCTCTAGCGGGAGGGGTATTCCCGGGGAGCTGTTTTTT
NA | TRBJ1-1 | few | TRBV7-2 | CASSWTGTPNTEAFF | TGTGCCAGCAGCTGGACCGGGACCCCTAACACTGAAGCTTTCTTT
NA | TRBJ2-1 | few | TRBV4-1 | CASSQDSGRRNEQFF | TGCGCCAGCAGCCAAGATTCGGGGAGGCGAAATGAGCAGTTCTTC
NA | TRBJ2-7 | few | TRBV19 | CASSMSPGYYEQYF | TGTGCCAGTAGTATGTCCCCGGGGTACTACGAGCAGTACTTC
NA | TRBJ1-2 | NA | TRBV10-3 | CAISEEPRGSYTF | TGTGCCATCAGTGAGGAGCCTCGAGGAAGCTACACCTTC
NA | TRBJ2-1 | NA | TRBV12-3/TRBV12-4 | CASSLASEAWEQFF | TGTGCCAGCAGTTTGGCTAGCGAAGCATGGGAGCAGTTCTTC
NA | TRBJ1-5 | NA | TRBV12-3/TRBV12-4 | CASSLVSGFGSEPQHF | TGTGCCAGCAGCCTAGTGTCGGGGTTCGGGAGTGAGCCCCAGCATTTT
NA | TRBJ2-7 | NA | TRBV6-1 | CASSEAQVPSYEQYF | TGTGCCAGCAGTGAAGCTCAGGTCCCTTCTTACGAGCAGTACTTC
TRBD2 | TRBJ2-5 | NA | TRBV9 | CASSVGTSGGVQETQYF | TGTGCCAGCAGCGTAGGGACTAGCGGGGGGGTCCAAGAGACCCAGTACTTC
NA | TRBJ2-3 | NA | TRBV9 | CASSVGAGQNTDTQYF | TGTGCCAGCAGCGTAGGGGCAGGCCAAAACACAGATACGCAGTATTTT
TRBD2 | TRBJ2-3 | few | TRBV20-1 | CSAPRLAGKGDTQYF | TGCAGTGCTCCCCGACTAGCGGGGAAGGGTGATACGCAGTATTTT
NA | TRBJ2-1 | NA | TRBV7-9 | CASRPYVGGSGPDEQFF | TGTGCCAGCAGGCCTTATGTTGGGGGGAGCGGTCCCGATGAGCAGTTCTTC
NA | TRBJ1-2 | once | TRBV12-3/TRBV12-4 | CASSAPSGGAYGYTF | TGTGCCAGCAGTGCACCTAGTGGAGGGGCATATGGCTACACCTTC
NA | TRBJ1-2 | NA | TRBV29-1 | CSVDWGYYGYTF | TGCAGCGTTGATTGGGGTTACTATGGCTACACCTTC
TRBD2 | TRBJ2-2 | few | TRBV20-1 | CSASHPGLAGTGELFF | TGCAGTGCTAGCCACCCCGGACTAGCGGGAACCGGGGAGCTGTTTTTT
TRBD1 | TRBJ2-5 | NA | TRBV5-1 | CASSLVGAGGQETQYF | TGCGCCAGCAGCTTGGTCGGGGCAGGGGGACAAGAGACCCAGTACTTC
NA | TRBJ2-1 | few | TRBV12-3/TRBV12-4 | CASRIRGARGSTYNEQFF | TGTGCCAGCAGAATTAGGGGGGCCAGAGGTTCTACCTACAATGAGCAGTTCTTC
NA | TRBJ1-2 | NA | TRBV7-9 | CASSLAAGPYGYTF | TGTGCCAGCAGCTTAGCGGCAGGGCCGTATGGCTACACCTTC
NA | TRBJ2-4 | few | TRBV19 | CASSIGQSLAKNIQYF | TGTGCCAGTAGCATCGGACAGTCCTTAGCCAAAAACATTCAGTACTTC
NA | TRBJ2-2 | NA | TRBV7-8 | CASSYRRTTGELFF | TGTGCCAGCAGCTACCGACGGACTACCGGGGAGCTGTTTTTT
NA | TRBJ2-7 | many | TRBV19 | CASSIGQEPPYEQYF | TGTGCCAGTAGTATAGGACAGGAGCCTCCCTACGAGCAGTACTTC
NA | TRBJ2-1 | many | TRBV23-1 | CASSLGEGVYRGSYNEQFF | TGCGCCAGCAGTCTAGGGGAGGGGGTTTACAGGGGATCCTACAATGAGCAGTTCTTC
NA | TRBJ2-7 | NA | TRBV5-1 | CASSWGRRSTGEQYF | TGCGCCAGCAGCTGGGGCCGAAGATCTACCGGCGAGCAGTACTTC
NA | TRBJ2-1 | once | TRBV24-1 | CATSEAQNEQFF | TGTGCCACCAGTGAAGCACAGAATGAGCAGTTCTTC
NA | TRBJ2-2 | many | TRBV9 | CASSVEIGGELFF | TGTGCCAGCAGCGTAGAGATAGGAGGGGAGCTGTTTTTT
TRBD1 | TRBJ2-7 | NA | TRBV9 | CASSVATGDYEQYF | TGTGCCAGCAGCGTAGCTACAGGGGATTACGAGCAGTACTTC
TRBD2 | TRBJ2-3 | few | TRBV24-1 | CATSTTSGSTDTQYF | TGTGCCACCAGTACCACTAGCGGTAGCACAGATACGCAGTATTTT
NA | TRBJ2-5 | NA | TRBV7-3 | CASSLTGTLSETQYF | TGTGCCAGCAGCTTAACAGGGACCTTGTCCGAGACCCAGTACTTC
NA | TRBJ1-4 | few | TRBV5-6 | CASSWGGPRTQEKLFF | TGTGCCAGCAGCTGGGGGGGCCCCAGGACTCAGGAAAAACTGTTTTTT
NA | TRBJ2-1 | many | TRBV29-1 | CSVEGKRYNEQFF | TGCAGCGTTGAGGGCAAGCGGTACAATGAGCAGTTCTTC
NA | TRBJ2-6 | NA | TRBV5-6 | CASQSGANVLTF | TGTGCCAGTCAATCTGGGGCCAACGTCCTGACTTTC
TRBD2 | TRBJ2-4 | NA | TRBV7-9 | CASSYPSPGGDKNIQYF | TGTGCCAGCAGCTACCCATCTCCGGGAGGCGACAAAAACATTCAGTACTTC
TRBD2 | TRBJ2-3 | NA | TRBV7-3 | CASSLGLRGGSTDTQYF | TGTGCCAGCAGCTTAGGGCTGCGCGGGGGGAGCACAGATACGCAGTATTTT
NA | TRBJ2-3 | NA | TRBV20-1 | CSASNYWKGRTDTQYF | TGCAGTGCTAGCAACTACTGGAAGGGTCGGACAGATACGCAGTATTTT
TRBD2 | TRBJ2-1 | few | TRBV24-1 | CATSDPRTSGPYNEQFF | TGTGCCACCAGTGATCCTAGGACTAGCGGTCCCTACAATGAGCAGTTCTTC
NA | TRBJ1-2 | NA | TRBV20-1 | CSASKNQGDGYTF | TGCAGTGCTAGTAAAAATCAGGGTGATGGCTACACCTTC
NA | TRBJ2-2 | NA | TRBV5-6 | CASSSPQGGNTGELFF | TGTGCCAGCAGCTCACCACAGGGAGGTAACACCGGGGAGCTGTTTTTT
NA | TRBJ2-2 | NA | TRBV3-1 | CASSQDPTGELFF | TGTGCCAGCAGCCAAGATCCCACCGGGGAGCTGTTTTTT
NA | TRBJ2-1 | NA | TRBV20-1 | CSALLGGEQFF | TGCAGTGCCTTACTTGGCGGTGAGCAGTTCTTC
NA | TRBJ1-5 | NA | TRBV12-3/TRBV12-4 | CASSPGTGGGNQPQHF | TGTGCCAGCAGCCCAGGGACCGGCGGTGGCAATCAGCCCCAGCATTTT
TRBD1 | TRBJ1-1 | NA | TRBV11-1 | CASSLDRDRTEAFF | TGTGCCAGCAGCTTGGACAGGGATCGCACTGAAGCTTTCTTT
NA | TRBJ2-1 | NA | TRBV24-1 | CATSDLSNNEQFF | TGTGCCACCAGTGATTTGAGCAATAATGAGCAGTTCTTC
NA | TRBJ2-7 | NA | TRBV12-3/TRBV12-4 | CASSSQTGSPYEQYF | TGTGCCAGCAGTTCCCAAACGGGATCCCCCTACGAGCAGTACTTC
NA | TRBJ1-4 | few | TRBV25-1 | CASSESWNGEKLFF | TGTGCCAGCAGTGAATCATGGAATGGGGAAAAACTGTTTTTT
NA | TRBJ2-1 | NA | TRBV9 | CASGGAGDNEQFF | TGTGCCAGCGGGGGGGCAGGAGACAATGAGCAGTTCTTC
NA | TRBJ1-1 | NA | TRBV7-9 | CASSLGGTPLYYEAFF | TGTGCCAGCAGCTTAGGGGGGACACCACTGTACTATGAAGCTTTCTTT
TRBD2 | TRBJ2-1 | NA | TRBV20-1 | CSAVYVREANNEQFF | TGCAGTGCCGTGTACGTACGGGAGGCAAACAATGAGCAGTTCTTC
NA | TRBJ2-3 | NA | TRBV21-1 | CATLLAGKEDTQYF | TGTGCCACCTTACTAGCTGGGAAGGAAGATACGCAGTATTTT
TRBD1 | TRBJ1-2 | NA | TRBV7-9 | CASSLQGASYGYTF | TGTGCCAGCAGCTTACAGGGGGCCTCCTATGGCTACACCTTC
TRBD2 | TRBJ2-5 | NA | TRBV7-6 | CASSLWGTSGLEETQYF | TGTGCCAGCAGCTTATGGGGGACTAGCGGGCTTGAGGAGACCCAGTACTTC
TRBD1 | TRBJ2-3 | NA | TRBV7-3 | CASSSQGDRTDTQYF | TGTGCCAGCAGCTCACAGGGGGATCGGACAGATACGCAGTATTTT
NA | TRBJ2-7 | NA | TRBV7-9 | CASSSRVGESSYEQYF | TGTGCCAGCAGCTCTCGGGTGGGGGAAAGCTCCTACGAGCAGTACTTC
NA | TRBJ2-1 | NA | TRBV10-3 | CAIHSTDYNEQFF | TGTGCCATCCATTCGACGGATTACAATGAGCAGTTCTTC
TRBD2 | TRBJ2-1 | NA | TRBV4-2 | CASSLQREDYNEQFF | TGTGCCAGCAGCTTACAGCGGGAGGATTACAATGAGCAGTTCTTC
NA | TRBJ2-3 | few | TRBV7-8 | CASVGTSTDTQYF | TGTGCCAGCGTCGGGACTAGCACAGATACGCAGTATTTT
NA | TRBJ2-3 | few | TRBV7-2 | CASSLAGGAADTQYF | TGTGCCAGCAGCTTAGCGGGGGGGGCCGCAGATACGCAGTATTTT
NA | TRBJ2-1 | few | TRBV3-1 | CASSRDRLFF | TGTGCCAGCAGCCGGGACCGTCTATTCTTC
TRBD1 | TRBJ1-3 | few | TRBV7-3 | CASSLKGQHSGNTIYF | TGTGCCAGCAGCTTAAAGGGACAGCACTCTGGAAACACCATATATTTT